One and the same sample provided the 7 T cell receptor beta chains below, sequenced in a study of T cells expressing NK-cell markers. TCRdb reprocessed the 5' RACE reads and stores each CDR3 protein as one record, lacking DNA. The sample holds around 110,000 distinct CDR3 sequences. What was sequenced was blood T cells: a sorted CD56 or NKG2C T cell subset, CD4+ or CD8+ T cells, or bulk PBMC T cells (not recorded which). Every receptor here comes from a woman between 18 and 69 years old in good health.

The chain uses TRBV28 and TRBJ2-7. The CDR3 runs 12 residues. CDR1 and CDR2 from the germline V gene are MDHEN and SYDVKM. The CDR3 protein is CASLRSSYEQYF.

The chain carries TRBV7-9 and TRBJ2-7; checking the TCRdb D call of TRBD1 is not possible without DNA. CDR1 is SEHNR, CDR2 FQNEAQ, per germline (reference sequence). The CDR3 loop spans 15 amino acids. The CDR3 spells CASSQNLGLAYEQYF.

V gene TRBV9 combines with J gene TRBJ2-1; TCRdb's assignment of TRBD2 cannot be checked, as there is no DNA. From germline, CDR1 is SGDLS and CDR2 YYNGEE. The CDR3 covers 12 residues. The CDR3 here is CASSPGSNEQFF. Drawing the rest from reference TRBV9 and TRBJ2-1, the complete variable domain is DSGVTQTPKHLITATGQRVTLRCSPRSGDLSVYWYQQSLDQGLQFLIQYYNGEERAKGNILERFSAQQFPDLHSELNLSSLELGDSALYFCASSPGSNEQFFGPGTRLTVL.

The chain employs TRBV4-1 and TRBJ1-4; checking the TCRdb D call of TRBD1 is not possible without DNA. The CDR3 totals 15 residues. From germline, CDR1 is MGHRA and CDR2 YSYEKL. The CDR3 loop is CASSQLDLGEEKLFF.

This CDR3 is CASSSGRYSNQPQHF. V is TRBV11-2 and J is TRBJ1-5; the TCRdb D gene call, TRBD1, has no DNA to confirm it. Germline assignment: CDR1 SGHAT and CDR2 FQNNGV. The CDR3 is 15 amino acids.

The CDR3 spells CASSQGQFHEQFF. The rearrangement joins TRBV11-3 to TRBJ2-1; TCRdb calls TRBD1, which cannot be checked without DNA. This CDR3 has 13 amino acids. The germline V gene has CDR1 SGHNT and CDR2 YENEEA.

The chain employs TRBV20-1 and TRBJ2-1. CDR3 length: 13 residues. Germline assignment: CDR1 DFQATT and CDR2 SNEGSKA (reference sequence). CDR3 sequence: CSTVVGQLNEQFF.